This TCR beta chain derives from a study of monozygotic twins with inflammatory bowel disease. TCRdb re-analyzed the 5' RACE reads; it lists each CDR3 protein once, without DNA. The sample data list some 170,000 distinct CDR3 sequences. Sequenced material: blood. This receptor was taken from a human donor with ulcerative colitis or Crohn's disease, or a healthy co-twin of an affected twin (not recorded which).

The CDR3 reads CASSLRRRDGYTF. This chain links TRBV7-2 with TRBJ1-2. CDR3 size: 13 residues. Germline CDR1 and CDR2: SGHTA and FQGNSA.